The T cell receptor beta chain under discussion was sequenced for a study of T and B cells in COVID-19 patients (dated by TCRdb to about 2020). Regarding the research as a whole: In this study, adaptive immunity was profiled in COVID-19 patients who either had active infection or had recovered, using TRB and IGH repertoire sequencing of peripheral blood. As many as 9 follow-up blood samples were taken per patient, and some of the samples covered different disease stages within the same individual. Of the 20 patients in the active-infection cohort, 15 to 19 had comorbidities associated with unfavorable COVID-19 outcome. Critical illness requiring mechanical ventilation or ECMO was present in most of the 20 patients in the active-infection cohort. A recovered cohort comprised about 18 patients contributing under 25 samples, mostly after mild to moderate COVID-19 managed as outpatients. The recovered cohort had a median age of roughly 30 years, compared with 55 to 75 years in the active-infection cohort. A couple of patients were in both the active and recovered cohorts because samples existed from active disease and from after recovery. Repertoire analyses used an age-matched reference group of 39 healthy donors who were negative for COVID-19 antibodies as the comparison. The repository of TCR and BCR sequences included under 70 time points from more than 35 patients, and more than 8 million TCR sequences were analysed. Study-wide findings and limitations: Strongly skewed TRBV/TRBJ gene usage was reported in patients with COVID-19. Specific T cell subsets (CD4+/Treg/CD8+) and sorted SARS-CoV-2-responsive or tetramer+ T cells had not yet been sequenced, and the corresponding sequencing experiments were ongoing. The reported TCR clusters were said to need prospective validation before any clinical use. A total of approximately 2,000 exclusive TCR clusters, including 30 to 40 low-pGen clusters, were found in the recovered cohort. The cohort was considered too small for HLA contributions to COVID-19 susceptibility or severity to be assessed. During active COVID-19 the TRB repertoires were highly clonal, but at recovery diversity and richness rose above the levels seen in healthy donors. Blood samples from mildly ill patients during symptoms and early samples from severe cases were scarce.

Genomic DNA extracted from blood was used in amounts of 250-500 ng for amplification of TRB repertoires. Note on this clonotype: The clone's antigen remains unknown. Within one base of it there is no much larger clone, and no base qualities were kept.

Reads for this sample came from an Illumina MiSeq. TRB rearrangements were amplified by multiplex PCR with BIOMED2 TRB-A/B primer pools. Illumina-compatible adapters and 7-nucleotide sample barcodes were attached to the amplicons through two consecutive PCRs. All library PCRs used Phusion HS II polymerase. Amplicons were gel-purified with the NucleoSpin Gel and PCR Clean-up kit, quantified on Qubit, and pooled at about 4 nM. The quality of the amplicon pool was checked on an Agilent 2100 Bioanalyzer prior to Illumina next-generation sequencing. The authors processed their data as follows. MiXCR 3.0.8 with the default MiXCR reference library was used to annotate TRB rearrangements. Sequences with fewer than 2 reads and non-productive reads were filtered out, and every unique CDR3 nucleotide sequence was treated as a single clone. R 3.5.1 was used to calculate clonality, diversity, richness and V-J gene usage. TCR clustering by CDR3 similarity used GLIPH2, with generation probabilities calculated by OLGA. Only GLIPH2 clusters with at least four unique TCR clonotypes present in at least three individuals were retained. TCRdb trimmed public reads at Q25 via fastp, called clones via MiXCR and kept in-frame beta chains. Each entry merges the rows of one CDR3 protein and shows their most common DNA and genes. It is TCRdb's table, rather than the study itself, that gives the V and J calls and clone size. The sample table lists under 13,000 distinct CDR3 sequences, 30% to 35% of them with a count of one. The ten top clones hold 13% to 15% of the sample.

There are 15 amino acids in the CDR3, from cysteine to phenylalanine inclusive. Just CDR3 DNA is preserved here, 45 bases in frame from base 1. Germline trimming amounts to 5 bases on V and 7 bases on J, with 7 as the count of junction bases outside the gene matches. CDR1 SGHTA and CDR2 FQGNSA are derived from the germline V gene. This sequence originates from a human donor with active COVID-19. The sample consisted of blood. The V gene is TRBV7-2 and the J gene is TRBJ2-2, with TRBD2 identical over 10 junction bases. The CDR3 is CASSPTRTSGGELFF. The DNA reads TGTGCCAGCAGCCCTACCCGGACTAGCGGCGGGGAGCTGTTTTTT.